Sequencing of this T cell receptor (beta chain) was carried out in a study of CD8+ T cells in alopecia areata. Germline CDR1 and CDR2: SGHNT and YYREEE (reference sequence). The CDR3 covers 14 residues. Trimming stripped 4 bases from V and 9 bases from J, with 17 bases between. The treatment is: oral pan-JAK inhibitor, 5-10 mg twice daily. Alopecia areata patients provided lesional scalp punch biopsies and peripheral blood, both collected for the study. Investigators isolated RNA and reverse transcribed it into cDNA to act as the sequencing template. The protocol was immunoSEQ multiplex PCR, while the TCRdb copy is restricted to in-frame clones and leaves out a portion. Of 95,000 to 100,000 clones detected, about 60% appear once; the ten largest clones hold around 15%. Whole-study findings and limits: Researchers reported that TCR sharing among patients proved less clear than in mice, possibly HLA-linked. With just one nonresponder, it is still uncertain whether baseline CD8+ expansion relates to response.

A remark on this clone: Its antigen is unidentified.

The rearrangement links TRBV5-4 to TRBJ1-5; D remains unclear. The sample was CD8+ T cells sorted from blood, taken at approximately week 56, from a patient treated with tofacitinib. The TCR originated in a human donor with alopecia areata. The CDR3 coding sequence is TGTGCCAGCAGCCCGGACCCCAGTTGGGGGCCCCAGCATTTT. Its protein is CASSPDPSWGPQHF.